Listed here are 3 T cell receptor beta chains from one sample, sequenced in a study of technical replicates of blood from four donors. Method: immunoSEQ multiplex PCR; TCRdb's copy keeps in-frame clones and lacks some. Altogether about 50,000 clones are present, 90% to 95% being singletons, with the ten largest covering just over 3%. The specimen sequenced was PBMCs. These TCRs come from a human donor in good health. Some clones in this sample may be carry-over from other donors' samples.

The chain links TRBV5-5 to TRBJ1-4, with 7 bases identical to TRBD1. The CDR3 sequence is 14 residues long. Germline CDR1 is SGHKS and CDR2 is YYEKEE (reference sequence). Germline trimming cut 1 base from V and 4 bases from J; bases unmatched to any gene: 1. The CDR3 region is CASSLRQGNEKLFF. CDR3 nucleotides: TGTGCCAGCAGCTTGAGACAGGGTAATGAAAAACTGTTTTTT.

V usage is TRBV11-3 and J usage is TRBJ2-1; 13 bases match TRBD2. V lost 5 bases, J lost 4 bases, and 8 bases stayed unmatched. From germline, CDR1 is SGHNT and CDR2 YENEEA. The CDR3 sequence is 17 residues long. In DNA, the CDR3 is TGTGCCAGCAGCCTAGGGGGACTAGCGGGGATTTACAATGAGCAGTTCTTC. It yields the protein CASSLGGLAGIYNEQFF.

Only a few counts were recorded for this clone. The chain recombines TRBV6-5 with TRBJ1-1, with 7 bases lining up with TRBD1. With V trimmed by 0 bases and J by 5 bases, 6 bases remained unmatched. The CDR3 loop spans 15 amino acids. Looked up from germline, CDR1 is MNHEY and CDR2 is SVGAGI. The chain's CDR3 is CASSYSPTGRTEAFF. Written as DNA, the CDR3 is TGTGCCAGCAGTTACTCTCCGACAGGGCGGACTGAAGCTTTCTTT.